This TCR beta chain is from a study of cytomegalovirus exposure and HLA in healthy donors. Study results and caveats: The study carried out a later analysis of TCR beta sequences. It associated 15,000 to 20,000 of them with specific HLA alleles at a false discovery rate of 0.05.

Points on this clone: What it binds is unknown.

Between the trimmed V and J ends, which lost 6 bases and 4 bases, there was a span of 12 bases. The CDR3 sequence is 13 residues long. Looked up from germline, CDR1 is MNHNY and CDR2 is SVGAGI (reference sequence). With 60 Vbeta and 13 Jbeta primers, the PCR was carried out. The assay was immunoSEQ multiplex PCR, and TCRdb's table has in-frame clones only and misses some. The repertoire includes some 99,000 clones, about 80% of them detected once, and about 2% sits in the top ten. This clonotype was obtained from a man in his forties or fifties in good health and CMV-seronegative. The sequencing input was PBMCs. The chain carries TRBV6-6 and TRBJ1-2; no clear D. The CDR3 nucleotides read TGTGCCAGCAGAATTCCCGGGAGCTATGGCTACACCTTC. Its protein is CASRIPGSYGYTF.